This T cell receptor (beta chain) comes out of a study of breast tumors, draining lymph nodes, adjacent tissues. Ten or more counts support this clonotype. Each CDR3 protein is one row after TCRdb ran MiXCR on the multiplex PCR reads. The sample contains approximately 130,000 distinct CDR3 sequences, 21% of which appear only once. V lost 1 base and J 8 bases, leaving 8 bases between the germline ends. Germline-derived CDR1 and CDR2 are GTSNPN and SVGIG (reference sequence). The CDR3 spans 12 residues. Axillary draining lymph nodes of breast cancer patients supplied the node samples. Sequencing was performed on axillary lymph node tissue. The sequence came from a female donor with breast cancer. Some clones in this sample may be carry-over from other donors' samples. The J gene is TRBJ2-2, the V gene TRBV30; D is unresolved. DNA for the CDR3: TGTGCCTGGAGTGCGAGTGGGGGGGAGCTGTTTTTT. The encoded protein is CAWSASGGELFF.